This record looks at one T cell receptor (beta chain) sequence and its context. Antigen unknown. This record comes from a study of T cell repertoires in cytomegalovirus infection. TCRdb processed the reads anew with MiXCR; each CDR3 protein has one entry. The sample lists 57,000 or so distinct CDR3 sequences; about a third were seen once. Germline V CDR1 and CDR2: SEHNR, FQNEAQ (reference sequence). This CDR3 is 15 amino acids long. V lost 2 bases and J lost 10, with 18 bases in between. The material sequenced was PBMCs, sequenced either directly or after in vitro stimulation (not recorded which). The source of this sequence is a human donor in good health (CMV status not recorded). Some clones in this sample may be carry-over from other donors' samples. This chain links TRBV7-9 with TRBJ2-1; D possibly matches TRBD1 or TRBD2 (5 bases each). In nucleotides, the CDR3 is TGTGCCAGCAGCTTACCGGGACCGCCCGTTCTAGAGCAGTTCTTC. Translation gives CASSLPGPPVLEQFF.